This T cell receptor (beta chain) was observed in a study of cytomegalovirus exposure and HLA in healthy donors. Vbeta (60) and Jbeta (13) primers were used in the PCR. TCRdb's table, derived via immunoSEQ multiplex PCR, lists solely in-frame clones and lacks some. The profile shows approximately 160,000 clones, roughly 85% of them singletons. The V and J ends lost 2 bases and 6 bases respectively, with 18 bases between them. Looked up from germline, CDR1 is SGHTA and CDR2 is FQGNSA. The CDR3 covers 16 residues. V usage is TRBV7-2 and J usage is TRBJ2-3; D may be TRBD2 (5 bases). The sample taken for sequencing was PBMCs. The TCR comes from a male donor in good health and CMV-seronegative. The CDR3: CASSLLFRGGVDTQYF. CDR3 DNA sequence: TGTGCCAGCAGCTTACTCTTTCGAGGAGGAGTCGATACGCAGTATTTT.